Below, 32 T cell receptor beta chains from the same sample are listed, as sequenced in a study of cytomegalovirus exposure and HLA in healthy donors. Clones were read by immunoSEQ multiplex PCR, and TCRdb kept only the in-frame ones, dropping some. The sample contains about 160,000 clones, 86% of which appear only once. The specimen sequenced was PBMCs. The origin of the receptors is a woman aged 18-29 years in good health and CMV-seronegative.

The gene calls are TRBV12-5 and TRBJ2-1; no firm D call. The V gene's germline CDR1 is LGHNT and CDR2 FRNRAP. Trimming took 6 bases from V and 2 from J, leaving 8 bases between them. The CDR3 has 13 residues. CDR3 nucleotide sequence: TGTGCTAGTGGCCATAGCCCCTACAATGAGCAGTTCTTC. Amino acid sequence: CASGHSPYNEQFF. Full variable domain (outside the CDR3, taken from reference TRBV12-5 and TRBJ2-1): DARVTQTPRHKVTEMGQEVTMRCQPILGHNTVFWYRQTMMQGLELLAYFRNRAPLDDSGMPKDRFSAEMPDATLATLKIQPSEPRDSAVYFCASGHSPYNEQFFGPGTRLTVL.

This chain links TRBV23-1 with TRBJ1-5; tentative D call: TRBD1 (6 bases). TRBV23-1 is an open reading frame, and its role is uncertain. V lost 1 base, J lost 2 bases, and 9 bases lay in between. The CDR3 runs to 15 residues. CDR3 bases: TGCGCCAGCAGTCAATGGCCAGGGGGCAATCAGCCCCAGCATTTT. Translated: CASSQWPGGNQPQHF.

V gene TRBV7-9 combines with J gene TRBJ2-1; TRBD2 matches 9 bases. Trimming at V came to 3 bases and at J to 8 bases, leaving 5 bases not matched to a gene. The CDR3 runs to 14 residues. Germline-derived CDR1 and CDR2 are SEHNR and FQNEAQ (reference sequence). In DNA, the CDR3 is TGTGCCAGCAGCTTGGGCGGGAGGGCCGATGAGCAGTTCTTC. It translates to CASSLGGRADEQFF.

The rearrangement links TRBV19 to TRBJ1-1; no clear D. CDR1 LNHDA and CDR2 SQIVND come from the germline V gene (reference sequence). Trimming cost V 7 bases and J 0 bases, with 9 bases left between them. There are 13 residues in the CDR3. The chain's CDR3 is CASTRDLNTEAFF. The CDR3 region has the DNA TGTGCCAGTACTAGAGACTTGAACACTGAAGCTTTCTTT.

About this clone: Other DNA variants within this sample encode the same CDR3. This chain uses TRBV29-1 with TRBJ2-2; D perhaps matches TRBD1 (6 bases). V was clipped by 6 bases and J by 0 bases, with 8 bases between them. The CDR3 consists of 13 residues. Germline CDR1 and CDR2: SQVTM and ANQGSEA. The CDR3 bases are TGCAGCGTAGACAGGTCGAACACCGGGGAGCTGTTTTTT. This sequence encodes CSVDRSNTGELFF.

The rearrangement uses TRBV27 and TRBJ1-4; a weak D match, TRBD1 (6 bases). The CDR3 runs to 15 residues. Germline V gene sequence: CDR1 MNHEY, CDR2 SMNVEV (reference sequence). Deletions cut 5 bases from V and 5 bases from J, with 15 bases between. In DNA, the CDR3 is TGTGCCAGCAGTAAGCGACAGGCAGGGAATGAAAAACTGTTTTTT. Protein sequence: CASSKRQAGNEKLFF.

V usage is TRBV6-4 and J usage is TRBJ2-2, with 9 nucleotides matching TRBD1. The CDR3 consists of 13 residues. Losses at the gene ends were 4 bases for V and 7 bases for J; bases not matched to a gene: 1. CDR1 and CDR2 from the germline V gene are MRHNA and SNTAGT. The CDR3 nucleotides read TGTGCCAGCAGTGGACAGGGGGACGGGGAGCTGTTTTTT. Translating gives CASSGQGDGELFF.

In this sample, this clone turned up once. The chain links TRBV5-1 to TRBJ2-5; D unclear. Germline lookup yields CDR1 SGHRS and CDR2 YFSETQ. The CDR3 covers 13 residues. Trimming took off 4 bases at V and 5 bases at J, with 12 bases between the two ends. CDR3 nucleotide sequence: TGCGCCAGCAGCCCACTTACCTCGGAGACCCAGTACTTC. Its protein product is CASSPLTSETQYF. The full variable domain, completed using reference TRBV5-1 and TRBJ2-5, is KAGVTQTPRYLIKTRGQQVTLSCSPISGHRSVSWYQQTPGQGLQFLFEYFSETQRNKGNFPGRFSGRQFSNSRSEMNVSTLELGDSALYLCASSPLTSETQYFGPGTRLLVL.

The chain employs TRBV9 and TRBJ2-2, with D maybe TRBD1 (7 bases). This CDR3 is built from 16 residues. V gave up 4 bases and J gave up 1 base, with 14 bases separating them. Germline V CDR1 and CDR2: SGDLS, YYNGEE. The chain's CDR3 is CASSPQGGVNTGELFF. In nucleotides, the CDR3 is TGTGCCAGCAGCCCCCAGGGGGGAGTGAACACCGGGGAGCTGTTTTTT.

This chain connects TRBV5-1 to TRBJ1-1; no definite D call. There are 15 residues in the CDR3. The V end was cut by 2 bases, the J end by 0 bases, with 11 bases between. Germline V gene data show CDR1 as SGHRS and CDR2 as YFSETQ. CDR3 DNA: TGCGCCAGCAGCTTAAAACAGTCTTTGAACACTGAAGCTTTCTTT. This gives the protein CASSLKQSLNTEAFF.

V usage is TRBV2 and J usage is TRBJ1-4; 7 nucleotides line up with TRBD1. The CDR3 spans 14 residues. V shed 7 bases and J 5 bases; nucleotides not matched to a gene: 7. Germline CDR1 reads SNHLY; CDR2 reads FYNNEI. In nucleotides, the CDR3 is TGTGCCAGCACCTGGACAGGTAGCAATGAAAAACTGTTTTTT. It translates to CASTWTGSNEKLFF.

This chain links TRBV27 with TRBJ2-5; 7 nucleotides line up with TRBD1. The CDR3 has 14 residues. J lost 1 base, V lost 5 bases, and 4 bases had no gene match. The germline CDR1 and CDR2 sequences are MNHEY and SMNVEV (reference sequence). CDR3 in amino acids: CASSPWDSQETQYF. CDR3 coding DNA: TGTGCCAGCAGTCCCTGGGACAGCCAAGAGACCCAGTACTTC.

This rearrangement joins TRBV29-1 to TRBJ2-7, with TRBD2 matching 13 bases. Germline CDR1 SQVTM, CDR2 ANQGSEA. The CDR3 length is 15 residues. After removal of 4 bases from V and 4 bases from J, the junction contained 7 bases not matched to a gene. DNA of the CDR3: TGCAGCGTTGGCATGGGGACTAGCGGGATATACGAGCAGTACTTC. Encoded protein: CSVGMGTSGIYEQYF.

The chain is built from TRBV5-8 and TRBJ1-4; TRBD1 is a possible D gene (6 bases). CDR3 length: 14 residues. The V gene lost 2 bases and the J gene lost 3 bases, with 8 bases spanning the gap. From germline, CDR1 is SGHTS and CDR2 YDEGEE. The CDR3 coding sequence is TGTGCCAGCAGCTTAGGGGGTTCTAATGAAAAACTGTTTTTT. It specifies CASSLGGSNEKLFF.

The chain carries TRBV6-1 and TRBJ2-7; no firm D call. The V and J ends lost 6 bases and 3 bases respectively, with 12 bases between them. The CDR3 extends over 13 amino acids. From germline, CDR1 is MNHNS and CDR2 SASEGT. Here the CDR3 reads CASRTAPDYEQYF. The CDR3 DNA reads as TGTGCCAGCAGAACAGCCCCTGACTACGAGCAGTACTTC.

The V and J genes are TRBV29-1 and TRBJ2-2; 7 nucleotides align to TRBD1. Germline V gene lookup returns CDR1 SQVTM and CDR2 ANQGSEA. J was trimmed by 1 base and V by 5 bases; bases with no gene match: 10. The CDR3 loop spans 16 amino acids. CDR3: CSVKGQRDRNTGELFF. The CDR3 coding sequence is TGCAGCGTTAAGGGGCAGAGGGACAGGAACACCGGGGAGCTGTTTTTT.

The chain has TRBV4-1 and TRBJ2-3; D perhaps matches TRBD1 (6 bases). The ends were cut back, 4 bases at V and 2 bases at J, with 10 bases in the middle. From germline, CDR1 is MGHRA and CDR2 YSYEKL. The CDR3 totals 14 residues. CDR3 in DNA: TGCGCCAGCAGCCTGGACAGTCCCACAGATACGCAGTATTTT. Its translation is CASSLDSPTDTQYF.

This sequence joins TRBV13 and TRBJ2-5; D uncertain. V gave up 2 bases and J gave up 4 bases, with 11 bases separating them. The CDR3 runs to 14 residues. Per germline, CDR1 PRHDT and CDR2 FYEKMQ (reference sequence). CDR3 DNA sequence: TGTGCCAGCAGCTTAAAAGACCCGGGAGAGACCCAGTACTTC. Residues: CASSLKDPGETQYF.

The V call is TRBV7-8, the J call TRBJ2-1; a possible D gene is TRBD2 (6 bases). V lost 4 bases and J 1 base, leaving 14 bases between the germline ends. The germline V gene has CDR1 SGHVS and CDR2 FQNEAQ. The CDR3 runs 16 residues. The CDR3 region has the DNA TGTGCCAGCAGCTCCGCCGGGGACTGGTCCTACAATGAGCAGTTCTTC. Amino acid sequence: CASSSAGDWSYNEQFF.

The V and J genes are TRBV6-6 and TRBJ2-5; D ambiguous. Germline-derived CDR1 and CDR2 are MNHNY and SVGAGI (reference sequence). This CDR3 is 14 amino acids long. Trimming took 4 bases from V and 0 from J, leaving 9 bases between them. CDR3 protein: CASSSYLYQETQYF. CDR3 DNA: TGTGCCAGCAGTTCGTACTTGTACCAAGAGACCCAGTACTTC.

The CDR3: CASSERFTYEQYF. The CDR3 DNA follows: TGTGCCAGCAGTGAGAGGTTCACCTACGAGCAGTACTTC. This chain joins TRBV2 and TRBJ2-7; D is unresolved. CDR3 length equals 13 residues. Trimming cost V 3 bases and J 2 bases, with 8 bases left between them. From germline, CDR1 is SNHLY and CDR2 FYNNEI.

This chain uses TRBV6-4 with TRBJ2-1; possible D gene TRBD2, 5 bases. Between the trimmed V and J ends, which lost 2 bases and 5 bases, there was a span of 7 bases. The V gene's germline CDR1 is MRHNA and CDR2 SNTAGT. This CDR3 comprises 13 residues. This CDR3 reads CASSDGADNEQFF. Written as DNA, the CDR3 is TGTGCCAGCAGTGACGGAGCGGACAATGAGCAGTTCTTC.

V and J are TRBV4-2 and TRBJ2-7; a possible D gene is TRBD1 (6 bases). V lost 4 bases and J lost 7, with 17 bases in between. The CDR3 sequence is 14 residues long. Germline V lookup: CDR1 LGHNA, CDR2 YNFKEQ. The DNA for the CDR3 is TGTGCCAGCAGCCTCACATTGACCGGGACAGAGCAGTACTTC. Protein product: CASSLTLTGTEQYF.

The chain carries TRBV2 and TRBJ2-7; TRBD1 might be the D (5 bases). The V end was cut by 3 bases, the J end by 2 bases, with 11 bases between. The CDR3 covers 14 residues. Germline V gene data show CDR1 as SNHLY and CDR2 as FYNNEI. CDR3 sequence (DNA): TGTGCCAGCAGTGACAGGACACCGACCTACGAGCAGTACTTC. It encodes CASSDRTPTYEQYF.

The chain links TRBV13 to TRBJ1-1; TRBD1 matches at 10 bases. The CDR3 is 15 residues long. Germline V lookup: CDR1 PRHDT, CDR2 FYEKMQ (reference sequence). After removal of 3 bases from V and 6 bases from J, the junction contained 7 bases not matched to a gene. The CDR3 loop reads CASSLTGGRIPEAFF. CDR3 nucleotide sequence: TGTGCCAGCAGCTTGACAGGGGGCCGAATCCCTGAAGCTTTCTTT.

The rearrangement links TRBV4-2 to TRBJ1-2; 8 bases are shared with TRBD1. Unmatched junction bases numbered 6, after V lost 2 bases and J lost 4 bases. This CDR3 has 15 residues. CDR1 is LGHNA, CDR2 YNFKEQ, per germline. CDR3 DNA sequence: TGTGCCAGCAGCCAAAGGGACAGGTCTGGCTATGGCTACACCTTC. Amino acids: CASSQRDRSGYGYTF.

This chain uses TRBV11-2 with TRBJ2-1, with 10 positions matching TRBD2. The CDR3 has 17 residues. Germline loops: CDR1 SGHAT, CDR2 FQNNGV. Trimming removed 2 bases from V and 4 bases from J; junction bases left unmatched: 8. CDR3 loop: CASSLNFGSGGYNEQFF. CDR3 in DNA: TGTGCCAGCAGCTTAAACTTTGGTAGCGGGGGGTACAATGAGCAGTTCTTC. The variable domain in full, with the rest retrieved from reference TRBV11-2 and TRBJ2-1, is EAGVAQSPRYKIIEKRQSVAFWCNPISGHATLYWYQQILGQGPKLLIQFQNNGVVDDSQLPKDRFSAERLKGVDSTLKIQPAKLEDSAVYLCASSLNFGSGGYNEQFFGPGTRLTVL.

A few counts support this clone. The CDR3 DNA sequence: TGTGCCAGCACGTCTACAATGACAGGGGGCTACGAGCAGTACTTC. It specifies CASTSTMTGGYEQYF. The J gene is TRBJ2-7, the V gene TRBV6-5, with 9 bases lining up with TRBD1. Germline V lookup: CDR1 MNHEY, CDR2 SVGAGI. Trimming cost V 7 bases and J 3 bases; bases outside gene matches: 10. This CDR3 spans 15 amino acids.

The V call is TRBV19, the J call TRBJ1-5; no clear D. Trimming removed 1 base at V and 10 bases at J, with 17 bases between. Germline CDR1 is LNHDA and CDR2 is SQIVND (reference sequence). The CDR3 is 15 amino acids. CDR3 amino acids: CASSIGGGPQSPQHF. Written as DNA, the CDR3 is TGTGCCAGTAGTATAGGCGGAGGACCCCAATCACCCCAGCATTTT. Looking up the rest from reference TRBV19 and TRBJ1-5 gives the full variable domain: DGGITQSPKYLFRKEGQNVTLSCEQNLNHDAMYWYRQDPGQGLRLIYYSQIVNDFQKGDIAEGYSVSREKKESFPLTVTSAQKNPTAFYLCASSIGGGPQSPQHFGDGTRLSIL.

This clone was seen only once. V gene TRBV5-6 combines with J gene TRBJ2-3; 8 bases line up with TRBD1. Germline V CDR1 and CDR2: SGHDT, YYEEEE. V lost 4 bases to trimming and J lost 2 bases; unmatched junction nucleotides: 3. CDR3 length: 14 amino acids. In nucleotides, the CDR3 is TGTGCCAGCAGCCCGACAGGGGCCACAGATACGCAGTATTTT. It yields the protein CASSPTGATDTQYF.

The chain uses TRBV7-2 and TRBJ2-7; D may be TRBD2 (6 bases). V was clipped by 2 bases and J by 2 bases, with 19 bases between them. Germline CDR1 SGHTA, CDR2 FQGNSA. The CDR3 is 17 amino acids. The CDR3 nucleotides are TGTGCCAGCAGCTTACTTCCTAGCGCCAGAAGAGCCTACGAGCAGTACTTC. Translation: CASSLLPSARRAYEQYF.

The genes are TRBV27 and TRBJ2-7; 8 bases match TRBD1. The J segment lost 0 bases and the V segment lost 5 bases, leaving 3 bases of the junction unmatched. CDR1 and CDR2 from the germline V gene are MNHEY and SMNVEV (reference sequence). This CDR3 is 14 amino acids long. CDR3 sequence: CASSGQGYSYEQYF. For the CDR3, the DNA is TGTGCCAGCAGTGGACAGGGTTACTCCTACGAGCAGTACTTC.